This T cell receptor beta chain emerged from a study of patients and donors after allogeneic stem cell transplantation. In this sample, this clonotype turned up many times. Each CDR3 protein is one row after TCRdb ran MiXCR on the RT-PCR reads. The repertoire consists of 87,000 or so distinct CDR3 sequences, with roughly 5.2% occurring once and the leading ten covering about 2.5%. V lost 7 bases to trimming and J lost 7 bases; unmatched junction nucleotides: 16. There are 16 residues in the CDR3. Germline V lookup: CDR1 SGHVS, CDR2 FQNEAQ. This TCR derives from a human donor who was either an allogeneic HSCT recipient or a stem cell or donor lymphocyte infusion donor (not recorded which). It is not recorded whose cells these are; they may come from a transplant donor. Sequencing was performed on blood, either unsorted or a sorted T cell fraction (not recorded which). The V and J genes are TRBV7-8 and TRBJ2-1; 7 bases fit TRBD1. The CDR3 sequence is CASTGLGAGGRNEQFF. The DNA of the CDR3 is TGTGCCAGCACCGGTCTTGGGGCAGGGGGAAGGAATGAGCAGTTCTTC.